One sample yielded the 2 T cell receptor beta chains listed below, sequenced in a study of cytomegalovirus exposure and HLA in healthy donors. Researchers ran the PCR with 60 Vbeta and 13 Jbeta primers. The repertoire was sequenced with immunoSEQ multiplex PCR; TCRdb's copy has only in-frame clones and lacks some. Found here are around 160,000 clones, 75% of them singletons; the top ten hold roughly 5%. Sequenced sample: PBMCs. Every receptor here comes from a male donor in good health and CMV-seronegative.

The V and J genes are TRBV19 and TRBJ2-7; 11 positions match TRBD2. CDR1 LNHDA and CDR2 SQIVND come from the germline V gene (reference sequence). This CDR3 spans 15 amino acids. J was trimmed by 2 bases and V by 1 base; bases with no gene match: 1. The CDR3 spells CASSIGLAGTYEQYF. The CDR3, as DNA: TGTGCCAGTAGTATAGGACTAGCGGGAACCTACGAGCAGTACTTC. Drawing the rest from reference TRBV19 and TRBJ2-7, the complete variable domain is DGGITQSPKYLFRKEGQNVTLSCEQNLNHDAMYWYRQDPGQGLRLIYYSQIVNDFQKGDIAEGYSVSREKKESFPLTVTSAQKNPTAFYLCASSIGLAGTYEQYFGPGTRLTVT.

This chain uses TRBV7-6 with TRBJ1-4, with 7 bases aligning to TRBD1. Germline assignment: CDR1 SGHVS and CDR2 FNYEAQ. CDR3 length: 17 amino acids. Losses at the gene ends were 5 bases for V and 7 bases for J; bases not matched to a gene: 16. The CDR3 region has the DNA TGTGCCAGCAGCCTAGACCCGGGACAGATTTCTACTGAAAAACTGTTTTTT. Translating it yields CASSLDPGQISTEKLFF.